This T cell receptor beta chain was identified during a study of cytomegalovirus exposure and HLA in healthy donors. As for this clone: Its antigen is unidentified.

PCR amplification relied on 60 Vbeta primers (plus 13 Jbeta primers). The data were produced by immunoSEQ multiplex PCR, yet TCRdb's version contains in-frame clones alone and is incomplete. The sample shows about 110,000 clones, just over 70% of them seen only once. Overall study findings and caveats: There were reportedly fewer N-insertions in an Asian-associated ancestry cluster than the approximately 670-donor mean, in a later analysis. With high specificity and sensitivity, the classifier reportedly diagnosed cytomegalovirus status. Equally common other TCR beta chains were less clonally expanded than HLA-associated ones, a later analysis found. A cluster of highly shared sequence variants was likely a sequencing artifact.

Trimming shortened V by 0 bases and J by 4 bases, and 19 bases separated the two germline ends. Germline CDR1 and CDR2: SGHRS and YFSETQ. This CDR3 has 17 amino acids. What was sequenced was PBMCs. The chain joins TRBV5-1 to TRBJ2-5; D may be TRBD1 (6 bases). The sequence derives from a boy between 5 and 17 years old in good health and CMV-seronegative. This CDR3 reads CASSLGSQTGLLETQYF. The CDR3 nucleotides read TGCGCCAGCAGCTTGGGCTCCCAAACAGGGTTGTTAGAGACCCAGTACTTC.